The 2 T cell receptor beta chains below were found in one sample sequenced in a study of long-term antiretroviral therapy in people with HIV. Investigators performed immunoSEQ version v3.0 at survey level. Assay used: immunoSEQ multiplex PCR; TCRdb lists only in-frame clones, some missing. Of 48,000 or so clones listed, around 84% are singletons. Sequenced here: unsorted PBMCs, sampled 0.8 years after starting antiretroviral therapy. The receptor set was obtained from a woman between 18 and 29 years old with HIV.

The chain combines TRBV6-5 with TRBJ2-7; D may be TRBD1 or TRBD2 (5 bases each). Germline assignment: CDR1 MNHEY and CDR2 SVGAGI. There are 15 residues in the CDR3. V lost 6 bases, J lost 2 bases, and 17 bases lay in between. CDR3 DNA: TGTGCCAGCAGAGAAACGGGGCTTACCCCCTACGAGCAGTACTTC. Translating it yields CASRETGLTPYEQYF.

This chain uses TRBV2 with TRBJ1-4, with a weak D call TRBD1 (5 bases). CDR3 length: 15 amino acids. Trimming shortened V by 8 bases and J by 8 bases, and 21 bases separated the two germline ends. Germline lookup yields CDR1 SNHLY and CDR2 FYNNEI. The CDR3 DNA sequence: TGTGCCAGCGGGGAAGGGGAAGGGAGAGGCGAAAAACTGTTTTTT. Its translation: CASGEGEGRGEKLFF.